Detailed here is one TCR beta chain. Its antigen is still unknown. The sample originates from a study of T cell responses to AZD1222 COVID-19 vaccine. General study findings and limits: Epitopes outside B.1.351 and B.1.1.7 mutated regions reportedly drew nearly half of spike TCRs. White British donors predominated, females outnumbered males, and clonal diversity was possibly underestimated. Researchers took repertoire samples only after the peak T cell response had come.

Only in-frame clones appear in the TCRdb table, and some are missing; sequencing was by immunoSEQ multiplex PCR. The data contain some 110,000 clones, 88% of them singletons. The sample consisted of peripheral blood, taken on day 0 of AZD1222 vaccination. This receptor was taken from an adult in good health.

The CDR3 reads CASSTDGGLLYGYTF. The CDR3 DNA follows: TGTGCCAGCAGCACGGACGGAGGACTTCTCTATGGCTACACCTTC. The chain couples TRBV5-6 to TRBJ1-2; D remains unclear. The CDR3 length is 15 residues. Germline values: CDR1 SGHDT, CDR2 YYEEEE. Trimming pared 4 bases from V and 4 bases from J, leaving 17 bases between.